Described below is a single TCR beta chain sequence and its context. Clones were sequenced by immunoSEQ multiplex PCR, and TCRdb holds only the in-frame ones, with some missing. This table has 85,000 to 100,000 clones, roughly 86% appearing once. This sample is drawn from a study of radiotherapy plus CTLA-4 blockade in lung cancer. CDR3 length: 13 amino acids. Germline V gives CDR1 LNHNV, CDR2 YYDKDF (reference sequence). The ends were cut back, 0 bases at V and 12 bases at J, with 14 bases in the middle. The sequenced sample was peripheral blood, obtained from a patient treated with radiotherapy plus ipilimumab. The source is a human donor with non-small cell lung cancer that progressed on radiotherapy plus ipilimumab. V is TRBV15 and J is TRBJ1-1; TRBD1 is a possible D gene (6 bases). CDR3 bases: TGTGCCACCAGCAGAGATCGGGGCAGGGGACCTTTCTTT. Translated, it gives CATSRDRGRGPFF.